This entry lists 7 T cell receptor beta chains sequenced from one sample in a study of cytomegalovirus exposure and HLA in healthy donors. The PCR made use of 60 Vbeta and 13 Jbeta primers. Measured with immunoSEQ multiplex PCR; TCRdb has only the in-frame clones, and not every one. The data hold 85,000 to 120,000 clones, with approximately 82% observed a single time. What was sequenced was PBMCs. These receptors were obtained from a man in his forties in good health and CMV-seronegative.

The chain joins TRBV6-5 to TRBJ2-7; a possible D gene is TRBD1 (5 bases). V gave up 2 bases and J gave up 3 bases, with 11 bases separating them. Germline V gene data show CDR1 as MNHEY and CDR2 as SVGAGI. This CDR3 is 14 amino acids long. The chain's CDR3 is CASSYHDSRYEQYF. DNA for the CDR3: TGTGCCAGCAGTTACCACGACAGCCGCTACGAGCAGTACTTC.

Details on this clone: At one end the junction does not follow the germline gene, possibly because of a read error. The chain is built from TRBV2 and TRBJ1-2; 7 bases are shared with TRBD1. The CDR3 is 13 residues long. Germline V gene data show CDR1 as SNHLY and CDR2 as FYNNEI. The CDR3 DNA follows: TGTGCCAGCAGGGAAGGACAGGTATATGGCTACACCTTC. Its translation is CASREGQVYGYTF.

The CDR3 sequence is CASSSSRDYRTDTQYF. The CDR3 DNA reads TGCGCCAGCAGCTCTTCCCGGGACTATCGCACAGATACGCAGTATTTT. This chain joins TRBV5-1 and TRBJ2-3; the match to TRBD2 covers 7 bases. With 3 bases clipped from V and 1 base from J, the junction kept 8 bases outside the gene matches. This CDR3 comprises 16 residues. Germline CDR1 SGHRS, CDR2 YFSETQ.

This clone was picked up one time. V usage is TRBV6-5 and J usage is TRBJ2-1; 9 nucleotides agree with TRBD2. V lost 0 bases and J lost 3; bases outside the gene matches: 3. This CDR3 has 16 amino acids. Per the germline V gene, CDR1 is MNHEY and CDR2 is SVGAGI. The CDR3 sequence: CASSYSAGGDYNEQFF. CDR3 bases: TGTGCCAGCAGTTACTCCGCGGGGGGGGACTACAATGAGCAGTTCTTC.

This clone appeared a few times. The gene calls are TRBV6-1 and TRBJ2-7; TRBD1 agrees at 12 bases. Trimming removed 1 base from V and 5 bases from J; junction bases left unmatched: 6. This CDR3 is 16 amino acids long. CDR1 MNHNS and CDR2 SASEGT come from the germline V gene. This chain's CDR3 is CASSEEPGTGGDEQYF. The DNA for the CDR3 is TGTGCCAGCAGTGAAGAGCCCGGGACAGGGGGCGACGAGCAGTACTTC.

The V gene is TRBV7-2, the J gene TRBJ1-2; D perhaps matches TRBD1 (6 bases). Deletions cut 1 base from V and 0 bases from J, with 12 bases between. Per germline, CDR1 SGHTA and CDR2 FQGNSA. The CDR3 is made up of 16 amino acids. The CDR3 sequence: CASSLGGQSANYGYTF. CDR3 bases: TGTGCCAGCAGCTTAGGTGGACAGTCTGCTAACTATGGCTACACCTTC.

This chain connects TRBV2 to TRBJ2-5; D unresolved. Germline CDR1 SNHLY, CDR2 FYNNEI. The CDR3 consists of 11 residues. V was pared by 4 bases and J by 8 bases, with 8 bases between. CDR3 coding DNA: TGTGCCAGCAGTGCGTCGGTCACCCAGTACTTC. This encodes CASSASVTQYF.